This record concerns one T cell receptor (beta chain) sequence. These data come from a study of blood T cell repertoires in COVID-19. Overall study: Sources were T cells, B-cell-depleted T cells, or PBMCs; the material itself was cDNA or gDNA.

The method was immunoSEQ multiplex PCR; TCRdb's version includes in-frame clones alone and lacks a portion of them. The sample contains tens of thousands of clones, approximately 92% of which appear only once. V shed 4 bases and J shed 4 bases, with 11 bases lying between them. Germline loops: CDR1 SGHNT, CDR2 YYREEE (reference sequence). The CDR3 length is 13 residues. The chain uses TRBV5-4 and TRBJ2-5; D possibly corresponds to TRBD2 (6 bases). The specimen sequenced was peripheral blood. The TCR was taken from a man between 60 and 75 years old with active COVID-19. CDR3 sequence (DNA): TGTGCCAGCAGCACGAAAGCGGGAGAGACCCAGTACTTC. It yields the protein CASSTKAGETQYF.